The entry that follows covers one T cell receptor beta chain sequence. Antigen unknown. This sample stems from a study of cytomegalovirus exposure and HLA in healthy donors. About the research overall: According to later analysis, the same platform produced the 100 to 150 validation and about 700 first-cohort repertoires. Whole-study findings and limits: Researchers catalogued under 200 TCR beta chains as cytomegalovirus-associated. Most observed TCR sequences were rare, whereas some public TCRs were detected in many donors. Within the 130 or so validation repertoires, first-cohort TCR clusters tended to co-occur, according to a later analysis.

V was cut by 1 base and J by 4 bases, with 11 bases left in between. CDR1 and CDR2 (germline): SGHRS, YFSETQ. The CDR3 runs to 15 residues. Assay used: immunoSEQ multiplex PCR; TCRdb lists only in-frame clones, some missing. The table shows 150,000 to 200,000 clones, with 80% to 85% occurring only once. The clonotype comes from a man under 40 in good health and CMV-seropositive. The V gene is TRBV5-1, the J gene TRBJ2-2; no firm D call. Material: PBMCs. DNA of the CDR3: TGCGCCAGCAGCTTGTCACAGTTACCCACCGGGGAGCTGTTTTTT. Its translation: CASSLSQLPTGELFF.